The next 13 T cell receptor beta chains were all read from a single sample in a study of Graves' ophthalmopathy and Graves' hyperthyroidism. RNA transcripts were the template, and TCR beta CDR3 regions were amplified from them. First-round RT-PCR relied on HTBI primers, and a second-round multiplex PCR came next. TCRdb fed the multiplex PCR reads into MiXCR, producing one record per CDR3 protein. This sample has around 470,000 distinct CDR3 sequences, with approximately 14% found just once. The specimen was blood. These receptors came from a woman aged 25 to 45 with Graves' ophthalmopathy.

This clonotype occurred many times. The chain carries TRBV19 and TRBJ1-5; D not resolved. V lost 2 bases, J lost 7 bases, and 12 bases lay in between. This CDR3 has 14 amino acids. Germline values: CDR1 LNHDA, CDR2 SQIVND (reference sequence). The CDR3 sequence: CASSITAERQPQHF. The DNA of the CDR3 is TGTGCCAGTAGTATAACAGCAGAAAGGCAGCCCCAGCATTTT.

This clonotype has a count of ten or more. The rearrangement links TRBV10-3 to TRBJ2-7, with TRBD2 matching over 9 bases. Germline CDR1 ENHRY, CDR2 SYGVKD. There are 15 residues in the CDR3. The J segment lost 6 bases and the V segment lost 7 bases, leaving 13 bases of the junction unmatched. CDR3 DNA sequence: TGTGCCATCATGCTGCTGCGGGAGGGCCAACTCGAGCAGTACTTC. Its translation: CAIMLLREGQLEQYF.

V gene TRBV11-2 combines with J gene TRBJ2-7; 14 bases are a match to TRBD2. The CDR3 is made up of 17 amino acids. From germline, CDR1 is SGHAT and CDR2 FQNNGV. V gave up 5 bases and J gave up 4 bases; unmatched junction bases: 10. In DNA, the CDR3 is TGTGCCAGCAGCCCCTACTTGACTAGCGGGGGGGGATACGAGCAGTACTTC. Translating gives CASSPYLTSGGGYEQYF.

The table lists this clonotype with a count of one. A much larger clonotype is one base distant, so this may be a read error. The chain combines TRBV6-1 with TRBJ2-5; 8 bases line up with TRBD2. The germline gives CDR1 MNHNS, CDR2 SASEGT. Trimming took 6 bases from V and 4 from J; bases not matched to a gene: 10. CDR3 length: 15 residues. DNA of the CDR3: TGTGCCAGCAGAAAGACTATCGGGGGGGGAGAGACCCAGTACTTC. Its protein is CASRKTIGGGETQYF.

This clonotype was seen more than once but under ten times. The chain couples TRBV13 to TRBJ1-3, with D possibly TRBD1 on 6 matching bases. Germline V gives CDR1 PRHDT, CDR2 FYEKMQ (reference sequence). This CDR3 has 15 residues. The ends were cut back, 3 bases at V and 6 bases at J, with 15 bases in the middle. The CDR3 DNA sequence: TGTGCCAGCAGCTTTACCCAGGGGTTGGAAAACACCATATATTTT. Its protein product is CASSFTQGLENTIYF.

The J gene is TRBJ1-5, the V gene TRBV20-1; 7 bases map to TRBD1. This CDR3 is built from 15 residues. J gave up 0 bases and V 2 bases, and 4 bases lay outside the gene matches. Looked up from germline, CDR1 is DFQATT and CDR2 is SNEGSKA (reference sequence). CDR3 bases: TGCAGTGCTAGAAGACAGGGAAATAGCAATCAGCCCCAGCATTTT. It specifies CSARRQGNSNQPQHF.

There are many counts of this clonotype. V is TRBV28 and J is TRBJ1-5; D is uncertain. V was clipped by 2 bases and J by 7 bases, with 21 bases between them. Per germline, CDR1 MDHEN and CDR2 SYDVKM. CDR3 size: 17 residues. In nucleotides, the CDR3 is TGTGCCAGCAGTTTACCATGGAGCGAGTTACCCTCCCAGCCCCAGCATTTT. It is translated as CASSLPWSELPSQPQHF.

In its sample, this clonotype was seen many times. The chain carries TRBV7-3 and TRBJ1-1, with a tentative D call TRBD1 (6 bases). There are 16 residues in the CDR3. Germline-derived CDR1 and CDR2 are SGHTA and FQGTGA. V dropped 4 bases and J dropped 3 bases, with 18 bases sitting between them. CDR3 in amino acids: CASSSAPTGAYTEAFF. CDR3 DNA sequence: TGTGCCAGCAGCTCCGCCCCGACGGGGGCTTACACTGAAGCTTTCTTT.

This clonotype has more than one count but fewer than ten. This chain joins TRBV7-8 and TRBJ1-5; no firm D call. The CDR3 sequence is 15 residues long. Trimming removed 6 bases at V and 2 bases at J, with 14 bases between. CDR1 and CDR2 (germline): SGHVS, FQNEAQ. The CDR3 reads CASSHTENGNQPQHF. The CDR3 DNA is TGTGCCAGCAGTCACACAGAGAATGGCAATCAGCCCCAGCATTTT.

This clonotype showed up many times. The rearrangement uses TRBV7-2 and TRBJ2-2; D is perhaps TRBD2 (6 bases). Germline V gene lookup returns CDR1 SGHTA and CDR2 FQGNSA. Trimming stripped 1 base from V and 7 bases from J, with 13 bases between. This CDR3 has 15 amino acids. The CDR3 DNA follows: TGTGCCAGCAGCTTAGTTGATAGCGGACGCGGGGAGCTGTTTTTT. Amino acid sequence: CASSLVDSGRGELFF.

On this clonotype itself: Compared with germline, one end of the junction differs, possibly owing to a read error. The chain links TRBV7-2 to TRBJ1-1; D ambiguous. The CDR3 runs to 15 residues. In germline, CDR1 is SGHTA, CDR2 FQGNSA. The CDR3 protein is CAISSISQPNTEAFF. CDR3 bases: TGTGCCATCAGCTCTATTAGCCAACCGAACACTGAAGCTTTCTTT.

This clonotype has ten or more counts. The rearrangement links TRBV29-1 to TRBJ2-5, with D perhaps TRBD1 (6 bases). V was shortened by 7 bases and J by 7 bases, with 16 bases between the two germline ends. The CDR3 totals 12 residues. Germline CDR1 and CDR2: SQVTM and ANQGSEA. The CDR3 loop is CSANRASGTQYF. DNA of the CDR3: TGCAGCGCCAACAGGGCTTCTGGGACCCAGTACTTC.

Ten or more counts support this clonotype. The V call is TRBV20-1, the J call TRBJ2-7, with a tentative D call TRBD2 (6 bases). This CDR3 spans 14 amino acids. V dropped 6 bases and J dropped 3 bases, with 18 bases sitting between them. In germline, CDR1 is DFQATT, CDR2 SNEGSKA (reference sequence). In DNA, the CDR3 is TGCAGTGCCGGACTATCGGGCAATATCTACGAGCAGTACTTC. It yields the protein CSAGLSGNIYEQYF.